This T cell receptor beta chain was captured by sequencing in a study of cytomegalovirus exposure and HLA in healthy donors (TCRdb year 2017). The study in broad terms: In an earlier analysis of roughly 500 of the donors, about 270 Gb of sequence data and roughly 100 million unique TCR beta sequences from about 179 million T cells were reported. An early release covering around 630 HLA-typed donors comprised 250 to 350 gigabases of sequencing data and 85 million to 100 million unique TCR sequences. Among the 398 genotyped donors, 75% to 90% belonged to the genetic ancestry cluster associated with self-reported Caucasian donors. Class I and class II HLA loci were covered by the typing at four-digit resolution. Every repertoire in the discovery cohort had been generated on one and the same sequencing platform. Several DR-DQ haplotypes were handled as single units for association and clustering because linkage in the cohort was strong. A later genetic analysis used genome-wide SNP genotypes for about three fifths of the 666 donors, treating that subset as a discovery cohort. In an earlier analysis of 550 to 700 of the donors, high-throughput TCR beta sequencing was used to judge whether each TCR beta V gene segment behaved as functional or pseudogenic. To predict cytomegalovirus infection status, the study brought together high-throughput TCR immunosequencing, statistical association of individual TCRs with disease status, and machine learning. On average, around 240,000 unique TCR beta nucleotide sequences were sequenced per donor among roughly 430 genotyped donors of the cohort, with roughly 19% of those sequences being non-productive. The later analysis used no new phenotypic data to find candidate immune exposures, relying instead on TCR beta sequences and their occurrence across donors. Using immunosequencing, the study profiled T cell repertoires from 640 or so subjects and related those repertoires to cytomegalovirus serostatus. The aim of the study was to test whether cataloging public T cell receptors could identify signatures of past pathogen exposure. A later analysis re-examined previously published TCR beta repertoires from just over 650 donors and added high-resolution HLA genotyping to investigate patterns of TCR occurrence. Alongside the repertoire data, information on donor age, sex, ethnicity and CMV serostatus was compiled. Typing coverage differed by locus: A, B, C, DRB1 and DQB1 were typed in roughly 620-630 donors, DQA1 in around 500, DPA1 in 600 to 610, and DPB1 in 472. In addition to the first cohort of 500 to 850 subjects, a separate validation cohort of 120 different subjects was used.

With respect to this clone: Its antigen remains unidentified. No much larger clone is present one base from it, and per-base qualities are unavailable.

V loses 4 bases at its end and J loses 0 bases; junction bases beyond the gene matches: 14. The CDR3 sequence holds 18 residues, the cysteine and phenylalanine included. Just CDR3 DNA is preserved here, 54 bases in frame from base 1. The germline V gene (reference sequence) specifies SGHNT as CDR1 and YYREEE as CDR2. Libraries were built with the immunoSEQ multiplex PCR assay. For the multiplex PCR, a mixture combining 60 forward primers for TCR Vbeta segments and 13 reverse primers for TCR Jbeta segments was used. A multiplex PCR assay on genomic DNA amplified the CDR3 region of rearranged TCR beta genes. The Illumina HiSeq System was used to sequence the amplified TCR beta libraries as 87-base-pair reads. The source study handled its data this way. In a later analysis, roughly 80 million unique TCR beta chains were counted across the 650 to 750 repertoires, and roughly 11 million of these chains were shared by at least two donors. To remove PCR and sequencing errors, raw reads were error-corrected and collapsed into unique sequences using a nearest-neighbor algorithm that merged closely related sequences. Alignment of CDR3 sequences to IMGT reference sequences was used to assign V, D and J gene segments. Each retained sequence needed at least a six-nucleotide match to both a V gene segment and a J gene segment. A rearrangement was called productive if the CDR3 had no stop codons and remained in frame with V and J, and every other rearrangement was called non-productive. CDR3 was defined by IMGT convention, running from the second conserved V-encoded cysteine to the conserved J-encoded phenylalanine. Sequences without an unambiguous match to a single V gene segment were excluded from the earlier analysis of approximately 560 of the donors. In an earlier analysis of approximately 550 of the donors, V segments were called functional above 56.7% productive rearrangements and were called segregating when the between-donor standard deviation exceeded 5%. To diagnose cytomegalovirus status from the catalog of TCR beta chain sequences, a statistical classification framework was built. In a later analysis, V and J genes were assigned by comparing TCR nucleotide sequences against IMGT/GENE-DB human TR gene sequences. The TCRdist pipeline was used in a later analysis to assign CDR3 sequences and most-parsimonious VDJ recombination scenarios. A later analysis defined each TCR beta chain by its CDR3 amino acid sequence plus V-gene family, and excluded reads lacking a unique V-gene family. In a later analysis, 450 to 600 highly shared, low-generation-probability nucleotide sequences were removed to address suspected cross-contamination and a sequencing artifact. In a later analysis, a clonal expansion index for each public chain was calculated from normalized within-repertoire ranks of inferred template counts. A later analysis computed generation probabilities with a VDJ recombination model fitted to out-of-frame rearrangements, and checked the results against IGoR. In a later analysis, TCR-TCR, TCR-HLA and TCR-CMV co-occurrence was scored with hypergeometric tests, and a repertoire-size bias correction was applied to TCR pairs. In a later analysis, false discovery rates were estimated by permuting HLA or CMV assignments 20 times. A later analysis grouped co-occurring TCRs with DBSCAN, adding TCRdist sequence similarity when clustering within HLA-allele-positive subsets. Repertoires with fewer than 30,000 or more than 120,000 public chains were left out of co-occurrence clustering, as were five repertoires with anomalous nucleotide sharing. TCRdb re-hosts the immuneACCESS table, in-frame sequences only. Its copies lack some clones; in the studies checked, an unresolved V gene accounts for under half of them, and the cause for the rest is not known. V and J calls and clone size are copied from that table; D and trimming were computed from the DNA. The sample yields roughly 100,000 clones; about 69% were counted once. The ten largest clones add up to around 1.2% of the sample.

In total, roughly 670 healthy bone marrow donors made up the cohort. At the time of sampling, all cohort members were nominally healthy, though unrecorded immune exposures were likely present. The donor tested CMV seronegative, placing the donor among the approximately 400 seronegative members of the cohort. Every donor gave a peripheral blood sample, and the peripheral blood mononuclear cells from that sample were used for TCR beta sequencing. The Qiagen DNeasy Blood Extraction Kit was used to extract genomic DNA from the blood cell samples. General findings and caveats noted by the study authors: In vitro tests confirmed that a few of the cytomegalovirus-associated TCR beta chains recognize cytomegalovirus antigens. Most TCR sequences were seen in very few donors, while some public TCRs were found in many individuals. A further reported finding was that TCR beta sequences accurately predicted the HLA-A and HLA-B alleles for most subjects in the first cohort. A cluster of highly shared sequence variants was judged likely to be a technical artifact of the sequencing pipeline. Because the 87-base-pair reads could not distinguish some IMGT-functional V segments, including TRBV6-2 and TRBV6-3, those segments were excluded. In the study, 164 TCR beta chains were listed as associated with cytomegalovirus. Because HLA typing was missing for some donors at each locus, association tests included only the typed subset. Seventeen rarely observed V segments, including chromosome 9 orphons, were excluded from the earlier analysis of just under 600 of the donors because counts were too low. A later genetic analysis associated a missense DCLRE1C variant with V-gene and J-gene trimming of TCR beta chains, and an independent cohort replicated the association. Presence/absence analyses assumed roughly uniform sequencing depth across donors, an assumption that may not hold. A later analysis found that HLA-associated TCR beta chains were more clonally expanded and had lower generation probabilities than equally common non-associated chains. The classifier was reported to diagnose cytomegalovirus status with high specificity and sensitivity in both the original and validation cohorts. A later analysis reported that several top co-occurrence clusters appeared linked to parvovirus B19, influenza, CMV and Epstein-Barr virus. The cohort was sequenced for TCR beta chains only, and without alpha or paired-chain data the features that could be detected were limited. Correlated functional status among segregating V segments might reflect linkage disequilibrium, but an unknown experimental factor could not be ruled out. According to the authors, the approach could potentially be generalized to other disease states and immunological phenotypes. According to a later analysis, TCR association rates differed among HLA loci, with DRB1 alleles showing the most associated TCRs and HLA-C alleles showing the fewest. At a false discovery rate of 0.05, a later analysis linked approximately 18,000 TCR beta sequences to specific HLA alleles. In an earlier analysis of fewer than 750 of the donors, most TCR beta V segments were observed in productive rearrangements about 90% or about 30% of the time, broadly matching IMGT annotations. According to a later genetic analysis, donors in an Asian-associated ancestry cluster had fewer N-insertions in productive TCRs than the roughly 670-donor mean. When HLA alleles, especially DR and DQ, strongly co-occurred, attributing TCR associations to individual alleles was difficult. According to a later analysis, most CMV-associated TCR beta chains appeared to be HLA-restricted, and the HLA associations seemed to be driven largely by CMV exposure. Immune exposure information for the cohort was limited to CMV serostatus.

The chain is encoded by TRBV5-4 joined to TRBJ2-7; 9 bases in the middle match TRBD1. The receptor was derived from a middle-aged man in good health and CMV-seronegative. Sequenced material: PBMCs. The CDR3 is CASSRTGQGKISSYEQYF. Read as DNA, the sequence is TGTGCCAGCAGCCGGACCGGACAGGGGAAAATCAGCTCCTACGAGCAGTACTTC.